The TCR beta chain under discussion was sequenced for a study of cytotoxic CD8 clonotypes in ibrutinib-treated CLL. The study's findings and limits: Baseline-level clonality went beyond age-matched healthy donors and moved in step with circulating CD8+ T-cell counts. The study found public clonotypes uncommon, contracting or stable on treatment. Clonality increased at ibrutinib response, then returned toward baseline at progression. Sampling time points were not equivalent between sustained-remission and progressing patients.

With regard to this clone: Its antigen is unknown.

Produced via immunoSEQ multiplex PCR; TCRdb's table is partial and in-frame only. The profile covers 250,000 or so clones, with 60% to 75% appearing a single time and 15% taken by the ten largest. Germline loops: CDR1 MNHNS, CDR2 SASEGT. The CDR3 spans 15 residues. J was trimmed by 4 bases and V by 1 base; bases with no gene match: 4. The rearrangement links TRBV6-1 to TRBJ2-5, with TRBD2 matching over 9 bases. Here the sequenced sample was PBMCs, taken after 24 months of ibrutinib treatment. This clonotype was sampled from a human donor with chronic lymphocytic leukemia. CDR3 in DNA: TGTGCCAGCAGTGAAGGGGCACTAGCGGGAGAGACCCAGTACTTC. Protein: CASSEGALAGETQYF.